The 21 T cell receptor beta chains given below trace back to one sample, sequenced in a study of blood T cell repertoires in COVID-19. Libraries were prepared by immunoSEQ multiplex PCR; TCRdb keeps only in-frame clonotypes and omits some of them. The table includes around 30,000 clones, roughly 89% detected once. Sample: peripheral blood. The receptors derive from a man aged 60-69 years with active COVID-19.

This chain joins TRBV12-3 or TRBV12-4 and TRBJ1-1, with D uncertain. There are 11 residues in the CDR3. V was clipped by 3 bases and J by 6 bases, with 5 bases between them. The CDR3 sequence is CASSFRSEAFF. The CDR3 DNA reads TGTGCCAGCAGTTTCAGGTCTGAAGCTTTCTTT.

The rearrangement links TRBV27 to TRBJ2-7; TRBD1 matches 10 bases. V lost 5 bases and J lost 2; bases outside the gene matches: 3. CDR3 size: 14 residues. Germline V gene lookup returns CDR1 MNHEY and CDR2 SMNVEV (reference sequence). The CDR3 nucleotides read TGTGCCAGCAGTCGGGACAGGGGAGCCTACGAGCAGTACTTC. Its translation: CASSRDRGAYEQYF.

The chain is built from TRBV5-1 and TRBJ2-5, with 8 bases fitting TRBD1. Germline trimming cut 3 bases from V and 4 bases from J; bases unmatched to any gene: 5. From germline, CDR1 is SGHRS and CDR2 YFSETQ. This CDR3 is built from 14 residues. Here the CDR3 reads CASSSGQVGETQYF. In DNA form, the CDR3 reads TGCGCCAGCAGCTCGGGACAGGTGGGAGAGACCCAGTACTTC.

V is TRBV6-6 and J is TRBJ2-2; 8 bases are a match to TRBD1. J lost 4 bases, V lost 6 bases, and 7 bases had no gene match. Germline lookup yields CDR1 MNHNY and CDR2 SVGAGI (reference sequence). The CDR3 sequence is 15 residues long. The CDR3 here is CASRQTGVGTGELFF. DNA for the CDR3: TGTGCCAGCAGACAGACAGGGGTCGGCACCGGGGAGCTGTTTTTT.

The chain employs TRBV27 and TRBJ2-5, with TRBD1 as a possible D gene (5 bases). The CDR3 spans 15 residues. Trimming left V 1 base short and J 2 bases short, with 11 bases between. Germline lookup yields CDR1 MNHEY and CDR2 SMNVEV (reference sequence). CDR3 sequence (DNA): TGTGCCAGCAGTTTATTGGGGCAGAAACAAGAGACCCAGTACTTC. It specifies CASSLLGQKQETQYF.

This chain links TRBV20-1 with TRBJ1-1, with 7 bases matching TRBD1. The CDR3 covers 14 residues. V lost 3 bases, J lost 4 bases, and 8 bases stayed unmatched. Germline-derived CDR1 and CDR2 are DFQATT and SNEGSKA (reference sequence). The CDR3 here is CSASRAGGSTEAFF. The CDR3 nucleotides are TGCAGTGCTAGTCGGGCAGGGGGTAGCACTGAAGCTTTCTTT.

The genes are TRBV6-4 and TRBJ1-6; D gene ambiguous. The germline V and J ends were trimmed by 0 bases and 11 bases, with 11 bases remaining between them. This CDR3 has 14 amino acids. CDR1 and CDR2 (germline): MRHNA, SNTAGT. CDR3 region: CASSDSGGSAPLHF. Written as DNA, the CDR3 is TGTGCCAGCAGTGACTCGGGAGGTTCGGCACCCCTCCACTTT.

The CDR3 DNA follows: TGTGCCAGCAGCGTAGCGGTCGGTAGCTCCTACAATGAGCAGTTCTTC. This codes for CASSVAVGSSYNEQFF. J is TRBJ2-1 and V is TRBV9; D ambiguous. This CDR3 has 16 amino acids. The V end was cut by 0 bases, the J end by 0 bases, with 10 bases between. Germline assignment: CDR1 SGDLS and CDR2 YYNGEE. Supplemented by reference TRBV9 and TRBJ2-1, the full variable domain reads DSGVTQTPKHLITATGQRVTLRCSPRSGDLSVYWYQQSLDQGLQFLIQYYNGEERAKGNILERFSAQQFPDLHSELNLSSLELGDSALYFCASSVAVGSSYNEQFFGPGTRLTVL.

The V and J genes are TRBV6-5 and TRBJ2-2; 7 nucleotides line up with TRBD1. From germline, CDR1 is MNHEY and CDR2 SVGAGI. This CDR3 is built from 15 residues. Trimming at V came to 6 bases and at J to 3 bases, leaving 7 bases not matched to a gene. The CDR3 DNA follows: TGTGCCAGCAGGAATACCGGGACAGACACCGGGGAGCTGTTTTTT. This gives the protein CASRNTGTDTGELFF.

The chain employs TRBV4-1 and TRBJ1-2; maybe TRBD1 (6 bases). Germline loops: CDR1 MGHRA, CDR2 YSYEKL. This CDR3 region has 15 residues. V lost 0 bases and J 2 bases, leaving 10 bases between the germline ends. CDR3 protein: CASSQETGPNYGYTF. The CDR3 nucleotides read TGCGCCAGCAGCCAAGAGACAGGCCCAAACTATGGCTACACCTTC.

J is TRBJ2-7 and V is TRBV29-1; TRBD1 aligns across 7 bases. CDR1 is SQVTM and CDR2 is ANQGSEA in the germline V gene. After removal of 6 bases from V and 2 bases from J, the junction contained 1 base not matched to a gene. This CDR3 has 11 residues. The CDR3 region is CSVTGAYEQYF. The CDR3 bases are TGCAGCGTAACAGGGGCCTACGAGCAGTACTTC.

The genes are TRBV20-1 and TRBJ2-7; tentative D call: TRBD1 (6 bases). V lost 6 bases and J 4 bases, leaving 10 bases between the germline ends. CDR3 length equals 11 residues. Germline loops: CDR1 DFQATT, CDR2 SNEGSKA (reference sequence). The CDR3 bases are TGCAGTGCCCATGGGACATACGAGCAGTACTTC. Protein product: CSAHGTYEQYF.

The rearrangement links TRBV6-5 to TRBJ2-7; maybe TRBD1 (6 bases). The V gene's germline CDR1 is MNHEY and CDR2 SVGAGI. The CDR3 runs 11 residues. The V end was cut by 8 bases, the J end by 6 bases, with 11 bases between. CDR3 in DNA: TGTGCCAGCGCAGGGGATTTCGAGCAGTACTTC. Translation gives CASAGDFEQYF.

This chain connects TRBV24-1 to TRBJ2-1, with 9 bases lining up with TRBD2. The germline CDR1 and CDR2 sequences are KGHDR and SFDVKD. The length of the CDR3 is 14 residues. J was trimmed by 5 bases and V by 5 bases; bases with no gene match: 3. DNA for the CDR3: TGTGCCACCAGTGGGAGCGGGGGGAACAATGAGCAGTTCTTC. This encodes CATSGSGGNNEQFF.

The chain recombines TRBV9 with TRBJ1-4; D is undetermined. Germline values: CDR1 SGDLS, CDR2 YYNGEE. The CDR3 covers 14 residues. Trimming removed 2 bases from V and 3 bases from J, with 8 bases in between. The CDR3 region has the DNA TGTGCCAGCAGCGTGTCCACGGCTAATGAAAAACTGTTTTTT. Residues: CASSVSTANEKLFF.

The gene calls are TRBV18 and TRBJ1-2; D is undetermined. With 0 bases removed from V and 7 bases from J, the gap between germline ends came to 9 bases. This CDR3 spans 13 amino acids. Germline CDR1 and CDR2: KGHSH and LQKENI. CDR3: CASSPPSELGYTF. CDR3 DNA sequence: TGTGCCAGCTCACCACCGTCGGAGCTTGGCTACACCTTC.

This clone has only one observation. V gene TRBV7-3 combines with J gene TRBJ1-1; D remains unclear. Trimming shortened V by 2 bases and J by 3 bases, and 10 bases separated the two germline ends. CDR1 is SGHTA, CDR2 FQGTGA, per germline. CDR3 length: 14 amino acids. CDR3 coding DNA: TGTGCCAGCAGCTTATTGGACGGGGACACTGAAGCTTTCTTT. It is translated as CASSLLDGDTEAFF. Using reference TRBV7-3 and TRBJ1-1 for the parts outside the CDR3, the full variable domain is GAGVSQTPSNKVTEKGKYVELRCDPISGHTALYWYRQSLGQGPEFLIYFQGTGAADDSGLPNDRFFAVRPEGSVSTLKIQRTERGDSAVYLCASSLLDGDTEAFFGQGTRLTVV.

This rearrangement joins TRBV12-5 to TRBJ1-5, with no clear D. The CDR3 runs to 13 residues. Germline CDR1 is LGHNT and CDR2 is FRNRAP. V lost 5 bases to trimming and J lost 6 bases, with 11 bases between them. CDR3 sequence (DNA): TGTGCTAGTGGTCCCGGGGTGGGTCAGCCCCAGCATTTT. This translates into CASGPGVGQPQHF. Supplemented by reference TRBV12-5 and TRBJ1-5, the full variable domain reads DARVTQTPRHKVTEMGQEVTMRCQPILGHNTVFWYRQTMMQGLELLAYFRNRAPLDDSGMPKDRFSAEMPDATLATLKIQPSEPRDSAVYFCASGPGVGQPQHFGDGTRLSIL.

This chain connects TRBV4-3 to TRBJ1-6, with TRBD1 identical over 9 bases. Germline CDR1 reads LGHNA; CDR2 reads YSLEER. The CDR3 contains 15 residues. With 5 bases clipped from V and 7 bases from J, the junction kept 6 bases outside the gene matches. CDR3 region: CASSSLDRGNSPLHF. The CDR3 DNA sequence: TGCGCCAGCAGCTCCCTGGACAGGGGAAATTCACCCCTCCACTTT.

The gene calls are TRBV10-2 and TRBJ2-7; 8 bases align to TRBD2. This CDR3 has 15 amino acids. V dropped 8 bases and J dropped 1; count of bases not matched to a gene: 10. The germline V gene has CDR1 WSHSY and CDR2 SAAADI. CDR3 DNA sequence: TGCGCCAGCGGTCACACTAGCGGAACATCCTACGAGCAGTACTTC. It codes for CASGHTSGTSYEQYF.

The chain combines TRBV6-5 with TRBJ2-3; possibly TRBD2 for D (7 bases). This CDR3 has 15 residues. CDR1 and CDR2 (germline): MNHEY, SVGAGI. With 6 bases removed from V and 0 bases from J, the gap between germline ends came to 13 bases. For the CDR3, the DNA is TGTGCCAGCAGAACGGGGGGACAAAGCACAGATACGCAGTATTTT. It codes for CASRTGGQSTDTQYF.